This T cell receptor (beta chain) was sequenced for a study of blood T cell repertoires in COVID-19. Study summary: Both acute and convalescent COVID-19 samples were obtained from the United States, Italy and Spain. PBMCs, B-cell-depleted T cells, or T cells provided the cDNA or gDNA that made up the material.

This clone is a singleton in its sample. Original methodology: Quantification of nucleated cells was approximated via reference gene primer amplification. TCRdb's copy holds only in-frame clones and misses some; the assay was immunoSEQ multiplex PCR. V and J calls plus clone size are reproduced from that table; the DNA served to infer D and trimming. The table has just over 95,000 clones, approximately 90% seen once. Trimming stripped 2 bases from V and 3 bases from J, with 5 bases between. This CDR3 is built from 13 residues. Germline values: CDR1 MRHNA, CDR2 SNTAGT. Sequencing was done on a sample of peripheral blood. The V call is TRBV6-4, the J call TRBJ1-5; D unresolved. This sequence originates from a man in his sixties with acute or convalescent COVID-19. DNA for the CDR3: TGTGCCAGCAGTGACAGCCTCAATCAGCCCCAGCATTTT. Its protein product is CASSDSLNQPQHF.